This T cell receptor (beta chain) was sequenced during a study of T cell changes during pregnancy in multiple sclerosis (dated by TCRdb to between 2017 and 2020). Looking at the study overall: The study examined how the T cell repertoire changed over the course of pregnancy in women with multiple sclerosis.

The method was the immunoSEQ multiplex PCR assay. The table comes from immuneACCESS by way of TCRdb, which keeps in-frame sequences with V and J called. Part of the clones is missing from these tables; in studies checked, under half for an unresolved V gene and the rest for unknown reasons. Here the sample has more than 100,000 clones; roughly 92% occur a single time. Roughly 0.93% of the sample is in the top ten clones. The CDR3 covers 16 residues, taking in both the cysteine and the phenylalanine. This entry keeps only the CDR3 DNA: 48 bases, framed from base 1. Via the germline V gene, CDR1 is SGHAT and CDR2 FQNNGV. V is reduced by 7 bases and J by 5 bases, leaving a spacing of 23 bases between them. With regard to this clone: Its antigen remains undetermined. No qualities accompany the bases; no much larger clone lies one base away.

This TCR came from a female donor with multiple sclerosis, enrolled in a pregnancy study. The receptor chain draws on TRBV11-2 and TRBJ2-5, with a weak D call of TRBD1 (7 bases match). The sample was peripheral blood, taken after pregnancy. For the CDR3, the sequence is CASTPGGPTGAETQYF. The bases read TGTGCCAGCACCCCCGGGGGACCTACAGGGGCGGAGACCCAGTACTTC. Here the CDR3 is joined to the reference TRBV11-2 and TRBJ2-5 genes, and the full variable domain is: EAGVAQSPRYKIIEKRQSVAFWCNPISGHATLYWYQQILGQGPKLLIQFQNNGVVDDSQLPKDRFSAERLKGVDSTLKIQPAKLEDSAVYLCASTPGGPTGAETQYFGPGTRLLVL.